This paragraph reports one T cell receptor (beta chain). The sample originates from a study of blood T cell repertoires in COVID-19. About the research overall: Donors in the United States, Italy and Spain gave samples during acute or convalescent COVID-19. Sources were T cells, B-cell-depleted T cells, or PBMCs; the material itself was cDNA or gDNA.

TCRdb's copy holds only in-frame clones and misses some; the assay was immunoSEQ multiplex PCR. Of 170,000 or so clones listed, 80% to 90% were seen once; the top ten hold around 1%. Sequencing used peripheral blood. The clonotype comes from a woman younger than 30 who had recovered from COVID-19.

The CDR3 loop reads CASSHNLGRSYEQYV. The DNA of the CDR3 is TGTGCCAGCAGCCACAATCTGGGCCGATCCTACGAGCAGTACGTC. The chain combines TRBV11-2 with TRBJ2-7; D call uncertain. V was clipped by 5 bases and J by 1 base, with 15 bases between them. The CDR3 contains 15 residues. Germline V gives CDR1 SGHAT, CDR2 FQNNGV.